The clone carrying this T cell receptor beta chain showed up just once. The CDR3 covers 20 residues. The trim removed 1 base at V and 0 bases at J, leaving 16 bases unmatched. Germline V gives CDR1 SGHRS, CDR2 YFSETQ. A multiplex PCR was run with 60 Vbeta primers and 13 Jbeta primers. The protocol was immunoSEQ multiplex PCR, while the TCRdb copy is restricted to in-frame clones and leaves out a portion. The sample contains about 71,000 clones, approximately 63% of which appear only once. This sample was taken from a study of cytomegalovirus exposure and HLA in healthy donors. The receptor was isolated from a woman aged 45-59 years in good health and CMV-seropositive. The chain joins TRBV5-1 to TRBJ1-3; the match to TRBD1 covers 7 bases. The sequencing input was PBMCs. The chain's CDR3 is CASSLFPQMSGQSSGNTIYF. The CDR3 bases are TGCGCCAGCAGCTTGTTTCCCCAAATGTCGGGACAGAGCTCTGGAAACACCATATATTTT.